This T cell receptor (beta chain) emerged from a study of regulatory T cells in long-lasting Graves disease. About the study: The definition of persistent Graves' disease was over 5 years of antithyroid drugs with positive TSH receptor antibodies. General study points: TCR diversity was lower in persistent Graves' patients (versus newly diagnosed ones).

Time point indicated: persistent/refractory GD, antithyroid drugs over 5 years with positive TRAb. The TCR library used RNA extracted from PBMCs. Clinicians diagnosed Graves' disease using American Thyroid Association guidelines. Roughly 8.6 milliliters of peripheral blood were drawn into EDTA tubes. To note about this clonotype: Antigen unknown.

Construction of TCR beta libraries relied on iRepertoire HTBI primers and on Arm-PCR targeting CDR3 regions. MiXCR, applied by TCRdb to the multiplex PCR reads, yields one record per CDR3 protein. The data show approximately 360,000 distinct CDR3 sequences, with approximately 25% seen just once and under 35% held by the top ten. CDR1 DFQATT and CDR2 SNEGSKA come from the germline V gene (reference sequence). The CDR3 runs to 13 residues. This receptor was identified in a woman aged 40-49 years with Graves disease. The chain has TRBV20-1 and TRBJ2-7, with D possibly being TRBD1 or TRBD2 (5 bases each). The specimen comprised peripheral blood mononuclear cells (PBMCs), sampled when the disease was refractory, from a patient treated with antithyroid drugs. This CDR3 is CTSPRDGSYEQYF. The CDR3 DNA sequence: TGCACTTCCCCCCGGGACGGTTCCTACGAGCAGTACTTC.